Listed below are T cell receptor beta chains from one sample, sequenced in a study of CD8+CD57+ T cells in acquired aplastic anemia. TCRdb recomputed calls from the reads with MiXCR, one row per CDR3 protein. The table has approximately 200,000 distinct CDR3 sequences, roughly 64% seen once. Source material: sorted CD4+, CD8+, or CD8+CD57+ T cells (not recorded which) from PBMCs. The receptors derive from a human donor with severe aplastic anemia or a healthy control (not recorded which). Both conserved end residues are part of each CDR3. The D gene is left open where the match is weak. Clone size appears in some rows only: once, few, many, or a class for an expanded clone.

clone size,J gene,D gene,V gene,CDR3 DNA,CDR3 protein
.,TRBJ2-1,TRBD2,TRBV27,TGTGCCAGCACCTCTAGCGGACCCTACAATGAGCAGTTCTTC,CASTSSGPYNEQFF
.,TRBJ2-7,.,TRBV7-9,TGTGCCAGCAGCCCTCCGGACGGTACCTACGAGCAGTACTTC,CASSPPDGTYEQYF
.,TRBJ1-2,.,TRBV7-9,TGTGCCAGCAGCTTTGTACAGAACTATGGCTACACCTTC,CASSFVQNYGYTF
.,TRBJ2-7,TRBD1,TRBV29-1,TGCAGCGTTGAAGTCTTGCAGGGGGCAGGTGAGCAGTACTTC,CSVEVLQGAGEQYF
many,TRBJ2-1,TRBD2,TRBV4-1,TGCGCCAGCAGACGCCTAGCGGTAAGCTCCTACAATGAGCAGTTCTTC,CASRRLAVSSYNEQFF
.,TRBJ1-1,.,TRBV7-8,TGTGCCAGCAGCCTAAGACAGAACGCATACATGAACACTGAAGCTTTCTTT,CASSLRQNAYMNTEAFF
.,TRBJ2-7,.,TRBV29-1,TGCAGCGCCAGGACAGCCACTTCCTACGAGCAGTACTTC,CSARTATSYEQYF
.,TRBJ1-6,.,TRBV19,TGTGCCAGTAGTCTCGACAGGCTCCTTTCACCCCTCCACTTT,CASSLDRLLSPLHF
.,TRBJ1-6,.,TRBV7-9,TGTGCCAGCAGCTTAGCGGGGACTCAAGTGAATTCACCCCTCCACTTT,CASSLAGTQVNSPLHF
few,TRBJ2-7,TRBD1,TRBV7-8,TGTGCCAGCACCGCCCCGAGGACAGGGACTTCCTACGAGCAGTACTTC,CASTAPRTGTSYEQYF
once,TRBJ2-3,.,TRBV7-9,TGTGCCAGCAGCCCGACGGCCTCTAGCACAGATACGCAGTATTTT,CASSPTASSTDTQYF
once,TRBJ2-6,.,TRBV30,TGTGCCTGGAGTGACGACCCATCTGGGACCAACGTCCTGACTTTC,CAWSDDPSGTNVLTF
many,TRBJ1-5,.,TRBV19,TGTGCCAGTAGGACCGCGGACGGTAATAGCAATCAGCCCCAGCATTTT,CASRTADGNSNQPQHF
.,TRBJ2-5,TRBD2,TRBV20-1,TGCAGTGCTAGAGATGCTAGCGGGGGAGAGACCCAGTACTTC,CSARDASGGETQYF
many,TRBJ2-3,.,TRBV6-4,TGTGCCAGCAACGGAGACACAGATACGCAGTATTTT,CASNGDTDTQYF
few,TRBJ2-7,TRBD1,TRBV10-2,TGCGCCAGCGAGGCCCCCGGGACAGGGACCTACGAGCAGTACTTC,CASEAPGTGTYEQYF
once,TRBJ1-2,.,TRBV10-3,TGTGCCATCAGTGAGTCGACGGCAGGGTGGGGCTACACCTTC,CAISESTAGWGYTF